These T cell receptor beta chains were read from a single sample in a study of STAT5B mutations in CD4+ large granular lymphocyte leukemia. Profiling relied on immunoSEQ multiplex PCR, and the TCRdb table lists in-frame clones only, not all of them. The sample has 30,000 to 40,000 clones; about 80% are singletons. The sample was CD4+ T cells from blood buffy coats. All receptors derive from a human donor in good health. CDR3s include the opening cysteine and the closing phenylalanine or tryptophan. D genes are given only for firm matches. Clone size is shown for a subset of rows, as once, few, many or a class of expanded clone.

j_call clone_size cdr3_length d_call v_call cdr3_nt cdr3_aa
TRBJ2-7 once 12 NA TRBV5-6 TGTGCCAGCAGCCTGCGGCGCTACGAGCAGTACTTC CASSLRRYEQYF
TRBJ2-2 few 14 NA TRBV7-6 TGTGCCAGCAGCTTAGGTGCGGTTACCGGGGAGCTGTTTTTT CASSLGAVTGELFF
TRBJ2-1 NA 14 TRBD2 TRBV9 TGTGCCAGCAGCGTAGTGACTAGCCGGGGTGAGCAGTTCTTC CASSVVTSRGEQFF
TRBJ2-7 NA 15 NA TRBV9 TGTGCCAGCAGCGTAGCTCCAGGGGCCTCCTACGAGCAGTACTTC CASSVAPGASYEQYF
TRBJ2-1 NA 16 TRBD2 TRBV6-5 TGTGCCAGCAGCTACGGCCTGACTAGCGGGTGGGGTGAGCAGTTCTTC CASSYGLTSGWGEQFF
TRBJ1-5 NA 14 NA TRBV7-9 TGTGCCAGCAGTCAAGACAACAGCAATCAGCCCCAGCATTTT CASSQDNSNQPQHF
TRBJ2-7 NA 15 TRBD1 TRBV9 TGTGCCAGCAGCGTAGGTGGGACAGCCTCCCACGAGCAGTACTTC CASSVGGTASHEQYF
TRBJ2-4 NA 15 TRBD1 TRBV7-2 TGTGCCAGCAGCCCCCGACAGGGTAGATTAAACATTCAGTACTTC CASSPRQGRLNIQYF
TRBJ2-1 NA 16 TRBD2 TRBV5-4 TGTGCCAGCAGACCCTCTAGCGGGCCTTCCTACAATGAGCAGTTCTTC CASRPSSGPSYNEQFF
TRBJ1-5 NA 17 NA TRBV19 TGTGCCAGTAGTTTAAGACAGCGCCTTTATAGCAATCAGCCCCAGCATTTT CASSLRQRLYSNQPQHF
TRBJ2-7 few 17 NA TRBV7-6 TGTGCCAGCAGCTTAGTGAGGGTTAGCGGAGATACCTACGAGCAGTACTTC CASSLVRVSGDTYEQYF
TRBJ2-3 NA 14 NA TRBV4-1 TGCGCCAGCAGCCAAGATGGAAGCACAGATACGCAGTATTTT CASSQDGSTDTQYF
TRBJ1-1 few 14 TRBD1 TRBV5-1 TGCGCCAGCAGCAGACAGGGCTCGAACACTGAAGCTTTCTTT CASSRQGSNTEAFF
TRBJ2-6 few 19 TRBD1 TRBV4-1 TGCGCCAGCAGCCAAGTCGGGTACAGGGGGGCCTCTGGGGCCAACGTCCTGACTTTC CASSQVGYRGASGANVLTF
TRBJ1-4 few 14 NA TRBV27 TGTGCCAGCAGTTCATCGGAACTTTTGGAAAAACTGTTTTTT CASSSSELLEKLFF
TRBJ2-3 NA 19 TRBD2 TRBV10-3 TGTGCCATCAGTGTAGGGACTAGCGGGATCCTAGATTACACAGATACGCAGTATTTT CAISVGTSGILDYTDTQYF
TRBJ2-1 few 16 NA TRBV5-4 TGTGCCAGCAGCTTGGGCGGGGCCAGCTCCTACAATGAGCAGTTCTTC CASSLGGASSYNEQFF
TRBJ2-2 NA 14 NA TRBV2 TGTGCCAGCAGTCGAGGGGCCGACACCGGGGAGCTGTTTTTT CASSRGADTGELFF